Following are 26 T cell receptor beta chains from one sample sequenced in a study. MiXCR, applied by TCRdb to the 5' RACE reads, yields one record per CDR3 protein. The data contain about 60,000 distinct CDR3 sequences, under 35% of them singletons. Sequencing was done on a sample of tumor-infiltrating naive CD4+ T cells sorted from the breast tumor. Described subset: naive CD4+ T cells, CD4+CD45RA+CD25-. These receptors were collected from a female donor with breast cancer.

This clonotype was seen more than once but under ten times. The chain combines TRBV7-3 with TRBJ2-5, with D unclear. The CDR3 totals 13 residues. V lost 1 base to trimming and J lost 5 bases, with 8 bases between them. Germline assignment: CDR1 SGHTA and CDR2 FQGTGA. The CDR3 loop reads CASSLNSGETQYF. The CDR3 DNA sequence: TGTGCCAGCAGCTTAAACTCCGGGGAGACCCAGTACTTC.

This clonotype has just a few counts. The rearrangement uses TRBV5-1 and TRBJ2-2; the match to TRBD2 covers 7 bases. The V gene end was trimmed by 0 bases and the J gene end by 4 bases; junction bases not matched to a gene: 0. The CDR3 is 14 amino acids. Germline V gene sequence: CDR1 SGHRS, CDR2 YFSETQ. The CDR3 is CASSLERGTGELFF. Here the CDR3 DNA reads TGCGCCAGCAGCTTGGAGCGGGGCACCGGGGAGCTGTTTTTT.

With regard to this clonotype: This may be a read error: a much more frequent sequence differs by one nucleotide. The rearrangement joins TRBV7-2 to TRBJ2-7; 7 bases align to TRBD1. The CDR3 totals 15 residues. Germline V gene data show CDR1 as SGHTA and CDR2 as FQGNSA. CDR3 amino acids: CASSLAGTASYERYF. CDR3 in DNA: TGTGCCAGCAGCTTAGCGGGGACAGCCTCCTACGAGCGGTACTTC.

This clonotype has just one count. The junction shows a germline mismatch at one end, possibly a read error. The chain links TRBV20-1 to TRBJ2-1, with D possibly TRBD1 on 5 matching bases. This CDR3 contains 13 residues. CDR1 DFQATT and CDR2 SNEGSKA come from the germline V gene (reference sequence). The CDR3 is CGARWQGYNEQFF. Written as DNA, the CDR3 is TGCGGTGCTAGGTGGCAGGGCTACAATGAGCAGTTCTTC.

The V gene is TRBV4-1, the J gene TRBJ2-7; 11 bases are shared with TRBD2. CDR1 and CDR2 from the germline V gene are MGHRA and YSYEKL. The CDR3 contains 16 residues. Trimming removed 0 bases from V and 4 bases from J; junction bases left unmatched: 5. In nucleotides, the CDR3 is TGCGCCAGCAGCCAAGATACTAGCGGGAGCGGGTACGAGCAGTACTTC. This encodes CASSQDTSGSGYEQYF.

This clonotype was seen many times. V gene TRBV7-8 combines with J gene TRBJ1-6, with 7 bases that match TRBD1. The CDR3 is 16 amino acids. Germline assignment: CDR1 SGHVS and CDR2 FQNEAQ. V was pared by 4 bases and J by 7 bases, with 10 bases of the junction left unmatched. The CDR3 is CASSSNRQGGNSPLHF. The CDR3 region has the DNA TGTGCCAGCAGCTCAAATAGACAGGGCGGGAATTCACCCCTCCACTTT.

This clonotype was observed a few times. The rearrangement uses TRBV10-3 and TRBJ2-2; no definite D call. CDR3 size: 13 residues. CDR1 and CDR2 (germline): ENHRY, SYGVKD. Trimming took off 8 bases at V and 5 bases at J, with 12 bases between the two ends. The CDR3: CAIRRADTGELFF. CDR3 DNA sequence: TGTGCCATCCGCCGGGCGGATACCGGGGAGCTGTTTTTT.

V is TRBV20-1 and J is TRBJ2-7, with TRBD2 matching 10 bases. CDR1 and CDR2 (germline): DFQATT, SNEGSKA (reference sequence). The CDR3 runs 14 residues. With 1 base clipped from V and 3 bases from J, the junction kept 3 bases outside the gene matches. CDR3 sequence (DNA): TGCAGTGCTAGAGCTAGCGGGAGTGGCTACGAGCAGTACTTC. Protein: CSARASGSGYEQYF.

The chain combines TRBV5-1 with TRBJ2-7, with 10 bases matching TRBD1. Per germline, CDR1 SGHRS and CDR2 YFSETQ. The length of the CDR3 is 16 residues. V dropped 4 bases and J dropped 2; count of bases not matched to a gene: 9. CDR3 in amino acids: CASSPSGDRGAYEQYF. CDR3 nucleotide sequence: TGCGCCAGCAGCCCCTCCGGGGACAGGGGTGCCTACGAGCAGTACTTC.

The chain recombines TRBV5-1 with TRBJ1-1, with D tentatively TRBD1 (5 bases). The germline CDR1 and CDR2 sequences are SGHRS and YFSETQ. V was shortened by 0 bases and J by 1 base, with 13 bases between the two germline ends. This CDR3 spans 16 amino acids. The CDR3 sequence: CASSLAPGSTNTEAFF. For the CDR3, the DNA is TGCGCCAGCAGCTTGGCGCCAGGGAGTACGAACACTGAAGCTTTCTTT.

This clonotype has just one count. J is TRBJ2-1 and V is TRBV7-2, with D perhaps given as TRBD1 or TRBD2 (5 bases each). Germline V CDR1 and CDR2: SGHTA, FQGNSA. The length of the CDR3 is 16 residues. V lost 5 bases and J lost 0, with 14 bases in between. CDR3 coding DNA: TGTGCCAGCAGCCCCCGGGACGGCAGCTCCTACAATGAGCAGTTCTTC. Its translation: CASSPRDGSSYNEQFF. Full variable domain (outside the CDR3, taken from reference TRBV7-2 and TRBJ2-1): GAGVSQSPSNKVTEKGKDVELRCDPISGHTALYWYRQSLGQGLEFLIYFQGNSAPDKSGLPSDRFSAERTGGSVSTLTIQRTQQEDSAVYLCASSPRDGSSYNEQFFGPGTRLTVL.

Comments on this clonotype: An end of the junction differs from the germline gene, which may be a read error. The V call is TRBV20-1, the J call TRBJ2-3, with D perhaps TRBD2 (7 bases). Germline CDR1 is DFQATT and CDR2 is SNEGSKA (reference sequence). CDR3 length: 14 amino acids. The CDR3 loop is CSARRGPYTDTRYF. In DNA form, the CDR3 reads TGCAGTGCTAGGCGGGGGCCTTACACAGATACGCGGTATTTT.

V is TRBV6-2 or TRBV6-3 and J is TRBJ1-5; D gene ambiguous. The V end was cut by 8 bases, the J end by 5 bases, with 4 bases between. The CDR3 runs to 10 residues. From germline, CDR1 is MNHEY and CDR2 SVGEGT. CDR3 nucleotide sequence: TGTGCCAGCGCCTATCAGCCCCAGCATTTT. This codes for CASAYQPQHF.

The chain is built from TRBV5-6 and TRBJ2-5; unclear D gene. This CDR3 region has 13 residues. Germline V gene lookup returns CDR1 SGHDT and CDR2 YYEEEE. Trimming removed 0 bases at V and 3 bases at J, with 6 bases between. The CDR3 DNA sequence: TGTGCCAGCAGCTTGGGGTCCGAAGAGACCCAGTACTTC. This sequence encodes CASSLGSEETQYF.

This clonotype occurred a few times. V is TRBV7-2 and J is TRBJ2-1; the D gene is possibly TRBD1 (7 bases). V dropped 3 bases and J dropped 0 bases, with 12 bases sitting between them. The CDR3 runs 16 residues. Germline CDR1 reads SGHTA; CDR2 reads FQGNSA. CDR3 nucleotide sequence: TGTGCCAGCAGCTTGATGCGGGACAGCTCCTACAATGAGCAGTTCTTC. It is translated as CASSLMRDSSYNEQFF.

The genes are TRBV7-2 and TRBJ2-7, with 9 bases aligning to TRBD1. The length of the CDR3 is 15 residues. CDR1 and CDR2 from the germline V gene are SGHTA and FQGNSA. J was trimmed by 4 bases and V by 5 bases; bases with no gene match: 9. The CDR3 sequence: CASSPRKGQGYEQYF. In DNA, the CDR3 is TGTGCCAGCAGCCCTCGGAAGGGACAGGGTTACGAGCAGTACTTC. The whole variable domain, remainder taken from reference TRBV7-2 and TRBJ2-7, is GAGVSQSPSNKVTEKGKDVELRCDPISGHTALYWYRQSLGQGLEFLIYFQGNSAPDKSGLPSDRFSAERTGGSVSTLTIQRTQQEDSAVYLCASSPRKGQGYEQYFGPGTRLTVT.

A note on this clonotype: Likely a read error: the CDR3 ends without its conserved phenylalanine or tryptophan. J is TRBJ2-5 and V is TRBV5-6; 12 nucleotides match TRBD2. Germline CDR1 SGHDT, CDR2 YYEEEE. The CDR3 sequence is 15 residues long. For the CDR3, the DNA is TGTGCCAACAGCCTCCTAGCGGGAGGGCGCGAGACCCAGTACTCC. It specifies CANSLLAGGRETQYS.

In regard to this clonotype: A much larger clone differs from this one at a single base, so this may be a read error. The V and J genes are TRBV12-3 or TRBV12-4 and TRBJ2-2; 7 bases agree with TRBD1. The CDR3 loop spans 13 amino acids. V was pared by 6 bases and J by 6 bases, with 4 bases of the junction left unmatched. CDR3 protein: CASSPTGSGELFF. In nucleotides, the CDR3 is TGTGCCAGCAGCCCGACAGGGTCCGGGGAGCTGTTTTTT.

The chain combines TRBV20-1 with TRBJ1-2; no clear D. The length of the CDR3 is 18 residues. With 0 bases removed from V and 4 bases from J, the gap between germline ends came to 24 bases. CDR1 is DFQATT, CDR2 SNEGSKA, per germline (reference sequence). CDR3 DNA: TGCAGTGCTAGAGACACCCAAAAGAGGTCCACCAGACTCTATGGCTACACCTTC. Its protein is CSARDTQKRSTRLYGYTF.

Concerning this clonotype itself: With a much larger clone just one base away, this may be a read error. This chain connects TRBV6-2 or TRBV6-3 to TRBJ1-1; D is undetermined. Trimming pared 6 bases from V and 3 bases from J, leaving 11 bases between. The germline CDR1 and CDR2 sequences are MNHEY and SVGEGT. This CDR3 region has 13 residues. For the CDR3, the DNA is TGTGCCAGCAGGTATGAGGGAGACACTGAAGCTTTCTTT. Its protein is CASRYEGDTEAFF.

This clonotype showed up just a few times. Here the CDR3 reads CASSLRQASSYNEQFF. Written as DNA, the CDR3 is TGTGCCAGCAGTCTTCGACAGGCGAGCTCCTACAATGAGCAGTTCTTC. The rearrangement uses TRBV6-1 and TRBJ2-1; D is perhaps TRBD1 (6 bases). The CDR3 extends over 16 amino acids. The germline gives CDR1 MNHNS, CDR2 SASEGT. V was clipped by 5 bases and J by 0 bases, with 14 bases between them.

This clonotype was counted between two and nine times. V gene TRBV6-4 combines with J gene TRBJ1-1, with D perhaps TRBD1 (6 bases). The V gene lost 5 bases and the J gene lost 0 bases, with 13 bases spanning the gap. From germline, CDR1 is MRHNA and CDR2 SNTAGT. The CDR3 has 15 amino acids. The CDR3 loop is CASSPGGGVNTEAFF. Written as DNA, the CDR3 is TGTGCCAGCAGTCCTGGGGGCGGGGTGAACACTGAAGCTTTCTTT.

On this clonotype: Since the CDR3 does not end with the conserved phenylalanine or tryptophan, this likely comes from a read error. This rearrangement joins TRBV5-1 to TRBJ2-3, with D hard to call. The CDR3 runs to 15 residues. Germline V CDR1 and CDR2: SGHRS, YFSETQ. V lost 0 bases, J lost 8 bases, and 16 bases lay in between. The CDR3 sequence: CASSLVTLDVGTQYY. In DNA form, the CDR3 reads TGCGCCAGCAGCTTGGTAACCCTAGATGTAGGTACGCAGTATTAT.

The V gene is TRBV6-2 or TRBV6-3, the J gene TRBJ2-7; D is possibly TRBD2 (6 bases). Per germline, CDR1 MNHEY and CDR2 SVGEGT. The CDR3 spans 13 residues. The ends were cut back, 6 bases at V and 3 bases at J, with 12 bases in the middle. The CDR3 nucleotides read TGTGCCAGCAGGCGGGATCCCCTCTACGAGCAGTACTTC. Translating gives CASRRDPLYEQYF.

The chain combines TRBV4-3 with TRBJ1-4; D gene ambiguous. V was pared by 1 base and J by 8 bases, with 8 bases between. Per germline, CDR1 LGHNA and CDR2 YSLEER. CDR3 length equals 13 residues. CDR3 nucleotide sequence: TGCGCCAGCAGCCAAGCACTGGAGGAAAAACTGTTTTTT. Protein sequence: CASSQALEEKLFF.

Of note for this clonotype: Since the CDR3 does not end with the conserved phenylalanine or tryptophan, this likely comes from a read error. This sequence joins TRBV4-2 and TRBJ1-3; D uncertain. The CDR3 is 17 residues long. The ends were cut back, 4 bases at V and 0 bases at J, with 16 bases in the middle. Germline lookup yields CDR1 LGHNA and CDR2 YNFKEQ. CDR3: CASSREKSLFSGNTIYS. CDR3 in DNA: TGTGCCAGCAGCCGAGAAAAAAGCCTTTTCTCTGGAAACACCATATATTCT.